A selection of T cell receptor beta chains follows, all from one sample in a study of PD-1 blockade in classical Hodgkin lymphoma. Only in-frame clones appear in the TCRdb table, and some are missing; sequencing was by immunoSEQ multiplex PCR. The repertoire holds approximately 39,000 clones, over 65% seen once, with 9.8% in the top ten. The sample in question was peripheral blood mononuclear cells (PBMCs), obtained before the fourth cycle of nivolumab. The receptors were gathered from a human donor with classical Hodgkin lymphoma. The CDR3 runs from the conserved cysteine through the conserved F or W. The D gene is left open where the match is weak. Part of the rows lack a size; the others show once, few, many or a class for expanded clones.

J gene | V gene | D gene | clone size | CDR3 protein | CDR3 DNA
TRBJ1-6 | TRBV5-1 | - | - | CASSGAGTYNSPLHF | TGCGCCAGCAGCGGCGCAGGGACCTATAATTCACCCCTCCACTTT
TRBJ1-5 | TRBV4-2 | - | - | CASSQILVNQPQHF | TGTGCCAGCAGCCAAATCTTGGTGAATCAGCCCCAGCATTTT
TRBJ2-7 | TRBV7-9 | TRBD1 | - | CASSRTGASYEQYF | TGTGCCAGCAGCCGGACAGGGGCCTCCTACGAGCAGTACTTC
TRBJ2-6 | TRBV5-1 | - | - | CASSLQASTSGANVLTF | TGCGCCAGCAGCCTTCAAGCCTCAACCTCTGGGGCCAACGTCCTGACTTTC
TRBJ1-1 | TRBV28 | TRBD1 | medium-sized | CASSSRTGEAFF | TGTGCCAGCAGCTCGAGGACAGGGGAAGCTTTCTTT
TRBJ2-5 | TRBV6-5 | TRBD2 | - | CASSYSGGGETQYF | TGTGCCAGCAGTTACTCGGGGGGAGGGGAGACCCAGTACTTC
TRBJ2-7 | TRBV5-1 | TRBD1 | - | CASSLALGQGWYEQYF | TGCGCCAGCAGCTTGGCCTTAGGACAGGGTTGGTACGAGCAGTACTTC
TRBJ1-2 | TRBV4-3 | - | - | CASSQASEYGYTF | TGCGCCAGCAGCCAAGCGTCGGAATATGGCTACACCTTC
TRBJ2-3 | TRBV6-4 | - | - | CASSDSAGGADTQYF | TGTGCCAGCAGTGACTCGGCAGGGGGGGCAGATACGCAGTATTTT
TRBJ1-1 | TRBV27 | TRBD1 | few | CASSLMGQEAFF | TGTGCCAGCAGTTTAATGGGACAGGAAGCTTTCTTT